The rows below give T cell receptor beta chains drawn from one sample of a study of blood T cell repertoires in COVID-19. Profiled with immunoSEQ multiplex PCR; TCRdb holds only in-frame clones, not every one. The sample has about 120,000 clones; less than 85% are singletons. The sample taken for sequencing was peripheral blood. The receptors shown here come from a man younger than 45 with acute or convalescent COVID-19. Each CDR3 is given without its conserved first and last residue.

v_call | cdr3_aa
TRBV7-9 | ASTQTRLAGRDTGELF
TRBV3-1/TRBV3-2 | ASSQSDRGPNQPQH
TRBV4-2 | ASSQANRNQPQH
TRBV4-2 | ASSQGPGGTVDGYT
TRBV9 | ASSVAPSMNTEAF
TRBV2 | ASSVQGGNTEAF
TRBV12-5 | ASGLEGWSGYT
TRBV3-1/TRBV3-2 | ASRSQLNTGELF
TRBV6-2/TRBV6-3 | ASSYSTGTGYEQY
TRBV5-5 | ASSLEPGVSNQPQH
TRBV29-1 | SVEDSNYGYT
TRBV9 | ASSPTDRGLYKLF
TRBV6-2/TRBV6-3 | ASSYRLAGGPNEQF
TRBV7-9 | ASSSPGGLSSYEQY
TRBV7-9 | ASSLGGADTQY
TRBV7-8 | ASSSAANTGELF
TRBV7-2 | ASSFRTGSTGELF
TRBV7-9 | ASDPGQGVEKLF
TRBV5-1 | ASSLGLVIDEQF
TRBV3-1/TRBV3-2 | ASSPGGPSTDTQY
TRBV27 | ASNQGTRGDNEQF
TRBV25-1 | ASSLAGGPRGGEQF
TRBV5-1 | ASSRTGGGETQY
TRBV9 | ASSALAGSGNTIY
TRBV10-3 | AIRGTLAGANTGELF
TRBV9 | ASSATGTPNSYNEQF
TRBV6-5 | ASRPGSMNTEAF
TRBV5-6 | ASTDTLLGEQY
TRBV3-1/TRBV3-2 | ASSQGGLLRDTQY
TRBV9 | ASSAETDYNEQF
TRBV7-8 | ASSSLLPGRTLYEQF
TRBV11-2 | ASSFIETQY
TRBV29-1 | SVGGQQAF
TRBV4-2 | ASSQDAGRGVELF
TRBV30 | AWRGGRATGELF
TRBV7-9 | ASSLVSGRAYNEQF
TRBV7-2 | ASSLASQGNYGYT
TRBV4-1 | ASSQVSRYNSPLH
TRBV30 | AWADLRGYQETQY
TRBV6-4 | ASSVSAEGNEQF
TRBV7-8 | ASSFYPPFSGMNEQF
TRBV18 | ASSPVRGSSGNTIY
TRBV6-5 | ASRNIHSGANVLT
TRBV24-1 | ATSEGGAGDTQY
TRBV7-2 | ASSRRRPRASGRGDTQY
TRBV19 | ASREDTFNQPQH
TRBV2 | ASSEQTGMNTEAF